This passage covers 15 T cell receptor beta chains from one sample sequenced in a study of blood T cell repertoires in COVID-19. Assay used: immunoSEQ multiplex PCR; TCRdb lists only in-frame clones, some missing. The table includes 380,000 or so clones, 81% detected once. The sample consisted of peripheral blood. These receptors originate from a human donor with acute or convalescent COVID-19. The donor label of this sample is uncertain.

The chain employs TRBV19 and TRBJ2-2; D ambiguous. Germline lookup yields CDR1 LNHDA and CDR2 SQIVND (reference sequence). This CDR3 contains 11 residues. V gave up 8 bases and J gave up 8 bases, with 9 bases separating them. The CDR3, as DNA: TGTGCCAGTCGATACTCGGGGGAGCTGTTTTTT. Translated, it gives CASRYSGELFF.

The chain recombines TRBV28 with TRBJ1-2, with no clear D. CDR1 is MDHEN, CDR2 SYDVKM, per germline. This CDR3 region has 14 residues. V was cut by 4 bases and J by 8 bases, with 17 bases left in between. CDR3 nucleotides: TGTGCCAGCAGTTCCCTGGGAGGGTCAGGCGGCTACACCTTC. It codes for CASSSLGGSGGYTF.

The J gene is TRBJ2-1, the V gene TRBV19; 11 positions match TRBD2. V dropped 8 bases and J dropped 9; count of bases not matched to a gene: 9. Germline V gives CDR1 LNHDA, CDR2 SQIVND (reference sequence). This CDR3 comprises 14 residues. The CDR3, as DNA: TGTGCCAGTTCGACTAGCGGGACTCATAGTGAGCAGTTCTTC. This encodes CASSTSGTHSEQFF.

CDR3 nucleotides: TGCGCCAGCAGCCACAGAACTAATGAAAAACTGTTTTTT. This codes for CASSHRTNEKLFF. This sequence joins TRBV4-1 and TRBJ1-4; D remains unclear. V was pared by 3 bases and J by 1 base, with 3 bases between. Germline V gives CDR1 MGHRA, CDR2 YSYEKL. The CDR3 runs to 13 residues.

V gene TRBV7-8 combines with J gene TRBJ2-7, with a possible D match to TRBD2 (5 bases). Germline V CDR1 and CDR2: SGHVS, FQNEAQ. The CDR3 sequence is 15 residues long. Trimming took 5 bases from V and 8 from J, leaving 22 bases between them. The CDR3 sequence: CASSAVPYTSGKQYF. The CDR3 DNA reads as TGTGCCAGCAGCGCGGTGCCGTATACATCGGGAAAGCAGTACTTC.

The CDR3 region has the DNA TGTGCCAGCAGCATAGACAGGGGCGGATACGAGCAGTACTTC. Protein: CASSIDRGGYEQYF. V usage is TRBV13 and J usage is TRBJ2-7, with TRBD1 matching 8 bases. The CDR3 consists of 14 residues. Losses at the gene ends were 5 bases for V and 4 bases for J; bases not matched to a gene: 7. CDR1 is PRHDT, CDR2 FYEKMQ, per germline (reference sequence).

V gene TRBV20-1 combines with J gene TRBJ2-3, with D perhaps TRBD2 (6 bases). V lost 5 bases and J 10 bases, leaving 13 bases between the germline ends. The germline V gene has CDR1 DFQATT and CDR2 SNEGSKA (reference sequence). This CDR3 region has 11 residues. CDR3 residues: CSAAEGPPQYF. As DNA, the CDR3 is TGCAGTGCTGCGGAGGGCCCCCCGCAGTATTTT.

The chain uses TRBV11-3 and TRBJ2-3; 13 positions agree with TRBD2. The CDR3 runs to 18 residues. The J segment lost 1 base and the V segment lost 5 bases, leaving 9 bases of the junction unmatched. CDR1 is SGHNT and CDR2 is YENEEA in the germline V gene. The CDR3 here is CASSEGLAGYSGTDTQYF. CDR3 coding DNA: TGTGCCAGCAGCGAGGGACTAGCGGGATATAGTGGCACAGATACGCAGTATTTT.

This chain joins TRBV27 and TRBJ2-1, with 8 bases aligning to TRBD1. The CDR3 runs 16 residues. Germline CDR1 is MNHEY and CDR2 is SMNVEV (reference sequence). Trimming took 7 bases from V and 4 from J; bases not matched to a gene: 12. CDR3 coding DNA: TGTGCCAGCATCACCCGGGGCGACAGGGGATACAATGAGCAGTTCTTC. This codes for CASITRGDRGYNEQFF.

This sequence joins TRBV19 and TRBJ1-5, with 10 bases aligning to TRBD1. Losses at the gene ends were 8 bases for V and 3 bases for J; bases not matched to a gene: 4. Germline assignment: CDR1 LNHDA and CDR2 SQIVND (reference sequence). This CDR3 comprises 14 residues. The CDR3 coding sequence is TGTGCCAGTCGGGACAGGGGCTTCAATCAGCCCCAGCATTTT. This translates into CASRDRGFNQPQHF.

The chain combines TRBV7-8 with TRBJ1-2, with a weak D call TRBD1 (5 bases). The CDR3 is 16 amino acids. Trimming removed 1 base at V and 2 bases at J, with 14 bases between. CDR1 and CDR2 (germline): SGHVS, FQNEAQ. The CDR3 is CASSLVAGGGNYGYTF. The DNA for the CDR3 is TGTGCCAGCAGCTTAGTTGCGGGGGGTGGAAACTATGGCTACACCTTC.

This clone was observed a handful of times. The gene calls are TRBV18 and TRBJ2-2, with a tentative D call TRBD1 (6 bases). Germline V gene lookup returns CDR1 KGHSH and CDR2 LQKENI. V was shortened by 3 bases and J by 6 bases, with 17 bases between the two germline ends. This CDR3 contains 16 residues. The CDR3 DNA reads as TGTGCCAGCTCACCTGCAGGGGCCCCTGGGGCCGGGGAGCTGTTTTTT. Encoded protein: CASSPAGAPGAGELFF. Full variable domain (missing parts from reference TRBV18 and TRBJ2-2): NAGVMQNPRHLVRRRGQEARLRCSPMKGHSHVYWYRQLPEEGLKFMVYLQKENIIDESGMPKERFSAEFPKEGPSILRIQQVVRGDSAAYFCASSPAGAPGAGELFFGEGSRLTVL.

The chain combines TRBV29-1 with TRBJ2-2; unclear D gene. This CDR3 has 12 residues. The ends were cut back, 4 bases at V and 4 bases at J, with 7 bases in the middle. Germline loops: CDR1 SQVTM, CDR2 ANQGSEA. CDR3 in amino acids: CSVVRSTGELFF. In nucleotides, the CDR3 is TGCAGCGTTGTCAGGTCCACCGGGGAGCTGTTTTTT.

The rearrangement joins TRBV4-1 to TRBJ2-1; a weak D match, TRBD1 (5 bases). The CDR3 is made up of 17 amino acids. Germline loops: CDR1 MGHRA, CDR2 YSYEKL. V dropped 0 bases and J dropped 5 bases, with 17 bases sitting between them. Here the CDR3 reads CASSQDRYRFRDNEQFF. The CDR3 DNA reads TGCGCCAGCAGCCAAGATCGGTACAGGTTCCGAGACAATGAGCAGTTCTTC.

The chain carries TRBV2 and TRBJ1-1; possible D gene TRBD1, 5 bases. The CDR3 totals 15 residues. The ends were cut back, 2 bases at V and 4 bases at J, with 14 bases in the middle. CDR1 is SNHLY and CDR2 is FYNNEI in the germline V gene. In nucleotides, the CDR3 is TGTGCCAGCAGTGAACGGGCAGGGCTGGGCACTGAAGCTTTCTTT. Encoded protein: CASSERAGLGTEAFF.